Each of the 5 T cell receptor beta chains below was sequenced from the same sample in a study of a mutant IDH1 vaccine in newly diagnosed glioma. Profiled with immunoSEQ multiplex PCR; TCRdb holds only in-frame clones, not every one. The sample records tens of thousands of clones, around 80% being singletons. Their cognate antigens are unknown. The time point was: week 35, safety follow-up. Vaccination comprised doses that each held 300 ug of mutant IDH1 20-mer peptide, plus topical imiquimod. The source was PBMCs, collected from a glioma patient whose treatment included an IDH1 peptide vaccine. Source of these receptors: a man aged 25-45 years with glioma.

The chain joins TRBV10-3 to TRBJ2-5; the D gene is possibly TRBD2 (6 bases). Between the trimmed V and J ends, which lost 11 bases and 2 bases, there was a span of 21 bases. The CDR3 is 15 amino acids. Germline V gene sequence: CDR1 ENHRY, CDR2 SYGVKD. As DNA, the CDR3 is TGTGCCGTCCGCTCGGCGGGGTCATCTCAAGAGACCCAGTACTTC. Amino acid sequence: CAVRSAGSSQETQYF.

The V call is TRBV11-2, the J call TRBJ2-1; no firm D call. Deletions cut 4 bases from V and 0 bases from J, with 13 bases between. The CDR3 contains 16 residues. Germline V gene lookup returns CDR1 SGHAT and CDR2 FQNNGV. The CDR3 protein is CASSSTRAPSYNEQFF. Here the CDR3 DNA reads TGTGCCAGCAGCTCTACCCGGGCCCCCTCCTACAATGAGCAGTTCTTC.

A few counts support this clone. The chain employs TRBV18 and TRBJ2-2; 16 bases align to TRBD2. In germline, CDR1 is KGHSH, CDR2 LQKENI. Trimming took 3 bases from V and 1 from J; bases not matched to a gene: 2. This CDR3 spans 18 amino acids. CDR3 DNA sequence: TGTGCCAGCTCACCGGGACTAGCGGGGGGGCTGAACACCGGGGAGCTGTTTTTT. As protein: CASSPGLAGGLNTGELFF.

The rearrangement links TRBV15 to TRBJ1-1; 9 bases line up with TRBD1. Germline CDR1 and CDR2: LNHNV and YYDKDF (reference sequence). This CDR3 comprises 14 residues. The junction had 8 bases not matched to a gene; V was cut back by 7 bases and J by 5 bases. Written as DNA, the CDR3 is TGTGCCACCAAGAAGGAGGGACAGGGTACTGAAGCTTTCTTT. It specifies CATKKEGQGTEAFF.

The V and J genes are TRBV5-1 and TRBJ2-1, with 7 bases aligning to TRBD2. Germline V gene sequence: CDR1 SGHRS, CDR2 YFSETQ. Trimming removed 3 bases from V and 12 bases from J; junction bases left unmatched: 9. The length of the CDR3 is 13 residues. Written as DNA, the CDR3 is TGCGCCAGCAGCTCACCTCTACTAGCGATGCAGTTCTTC. It codes for CASSSPLLAMQFF.